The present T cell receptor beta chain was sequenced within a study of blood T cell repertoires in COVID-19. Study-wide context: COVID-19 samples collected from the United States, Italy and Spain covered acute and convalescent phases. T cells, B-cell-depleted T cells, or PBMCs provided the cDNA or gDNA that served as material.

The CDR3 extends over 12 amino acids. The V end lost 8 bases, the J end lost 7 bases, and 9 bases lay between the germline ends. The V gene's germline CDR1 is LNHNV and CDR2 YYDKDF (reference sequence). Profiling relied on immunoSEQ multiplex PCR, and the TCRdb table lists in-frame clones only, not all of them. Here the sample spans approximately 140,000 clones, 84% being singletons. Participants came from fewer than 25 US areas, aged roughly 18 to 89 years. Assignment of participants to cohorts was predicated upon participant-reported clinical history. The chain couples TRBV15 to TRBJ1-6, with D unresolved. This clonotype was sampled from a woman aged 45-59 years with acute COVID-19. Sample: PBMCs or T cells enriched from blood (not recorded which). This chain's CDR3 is CATAGGNSPLHF. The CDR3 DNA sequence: TGTGCCACCGCCGGCGGGAATTCACCCCTCCACTTT.